Below, 23 T cell receptor beta chains from the same sample are listed, as sequenced in a study of OX40 agonist ivuxolimab in advanced cancers. Libraries were prepared by immunoSEQ multiplex PCR; TCRdb keeps only in-frame clonotypes and omits some of them. The sample lists 25,000 to 30,000 clones, around 86% occurring once. Specimen: CD4+ or CD8+ T cells sorted from blood, collected in a trial of the OX40 agonist ivuxolimab. The receptors were gathered from an adult with an advanced solid tumor such as melanoma, head and neck, liver or kidney cancer.

The CDR3 loop is CASSYEGVSGYTF. In DNA, the CDR3 is TGTGCCAGCAGTTACGAGGGGGTATCTGGCTACACCTTC. The chain links TRBV6-6 to TRBJ1-2, with D possibly matching TRBD1 (6 bases). V lost 2 bases and J lost 7, with 11 bases in between. Per the germline V gene, CDR1 is MNHNY and CDR2 is SVGAGI (reference sequence). The CDR3 totals 13 residues.

There are a few counts of this clone. In DNA form, the CDR3 reads TGTGCCAGCAGTACGGGACTGATGAACACTGAAGCTTTCTTT. This gives the protein CASSTGLMNTEAFF. The V gene is TRBV28, the J gene TRBJ1-1; a possible D gene is TRBD1 (5 bases). Per germline, CDR1 MDHEN and CDR2 SYDVKM. V lost 5 bases, J lost 0 bases, and 10 bases lay in between. CDR3 length: 14 residues.

The J gene is TRBJ2-5, the V gene TRBV11-2; D remains unclear. The end of the DNA fits TRBJ2-7 better, so the J call may be wrong. The germline gives CDR1 SGHAT, CDR2 FQNNGV. The CDR3 covers 14 residues. The CDR3 DNA is TGTGCCAGCAGCTTAGCTGGGTCGGCCTACGAGCAGTACTTC. Encoded protein: CASSLAGSAYEQYF.

The rearrangement uses TRBV7-8 and TRBJ2-1; 12 bases are a match to TRBD2. This CDR3 spans 16 amino acids. Trimming removed 5 bases from V and 6 bases from J; junction bases left unmatched: 8. Germline V lookup: CDR1 SGHVS, CDR2 FQNEAQ. CDR3 coding DNA: TGTGCCAGCAGCCCCGACCCTAGCGGGAGGGGCAATGAGCAGTTCTTC. Translation: CASSPDPSGRGNEQFF.

CDR3 protein: CASSLSELAGGRIQYF. The CDR3 nucleotides are TGTGCCAGCAGCTTATCGGAACTAGCGGGAGGGCGGATCCAGTACTTC. The chain joins TRBV11-2 to TRBJ2-5; 13 bases match TRBD2. The CDR3 is 16 residues long. Trimming removed 2 bases from V and 10 bases from J; junction bases left unmatched: 10. Per the germline V gene, CDR1 is SGHAT and CDR2 is FQNNGV.

V is TRBV7-9 and J is TRBJ2-4; TRBD2 is a possible D gene (6 bases). V lost 6 bases, J lost 0 bases, and 15 bases lay in between. The CDR3 is 16 amino acids. Germline CDR1 is SEHNR and CDR2 is FQNEAQ (reference sequence). This CDR3 reads CASSPPAGLAKNIQYF. As DNA, the CDR3 is TGTGCCAGCAGTCCACCGGCGGGACTAGCCAAAAACATTCAGTACTTC.

The V call is TRBV5-1, the J call TRBJ2-7, with a tentative D call TRBD1 (5 bases). The CDR3 runs 14 residues. Per the germline V gene, CDR1 is SGHRS and CDR2 is YFSETQ. V lost 0 bases and J 4 bases, leaving 11 bases between the germline ends. Here the CDR3 DNA reads TGCGCCAGCAGCTTGGCGTTGCCAGGGTACGAGCAGTACTTC. Amino acid sequence: CASSLALPGYEQYF.

V gene TRBV27 combines with J gene TRBJ2-7; weak D call: TRBD2 (5 bases). This CDR3 has 15 amino acids. Germline loops: CDR1 MNHEY, CDR2 SMNVEV (reference sequence). Trimming stripped 2 bases from V and 5 bases from J, with 16 bases between. The CDR3 DNA sequence: TGTGCCAGCAGTTTACGGGGAGAAAATTGGGACGAGCAGTACTTC. Translating gives CASSLRGENWDEQYF.

This chain joins TRBV6-6 and TRBJ2-7; TRBD2 might be the D (5 bases). Germline assignment: CDR1 MNHNY and CDR2 SVGAGI (reference sequence). The CDR3 runs 13 residues. Between the trimmed V and J ends, which lost 6 bases and 1 base, there was a span of 10 bases. CDR3 region: CASRIGISYEQYF. The CDR3 nucleotides read TGTGCCAGCAGAATCGGGATTTCCTACGAGCAGTACTTC.

CDR3 residues: CASSPRQGTNEQYF. CDR3 bases: TGTGCCAGCAGCCCTCGACAGGGAACCAACGAGCAGTACTTC. The gene calls are TRBV6-5 and TRBJ2-7; TRBD1 agrees at 7 bases. The ends lost 6 bases at V and 5 bases at J; junction bases unmatched: 10. Germline values: CDR1 MNHEY, CDR2 SVGAGI. There are 14 residues in the CDR3.

The gene calls are TRBV28 and TRBJ2-7; D remains ambiguous. V was trimmed by 3 bases and J by 2 bases, leaving 8 bases between them. Per the germline V gene, CDR1 is MDHEN and CDR2 is SYDVKM. CDR3 size: 13 residues. The CDR3 sequence is CASSFDLPYEQYF. The CDR3 DNA is TGTGCCAGCAGTTTTGATTTGCCCTACGAGCAGTACTTC.

This chain joins TRBV9 and TRBJ1-2; TRBD1 matches at 10 bases. V dropped 4 bases and J dropped 6; count of bases not matched to a gene: 6. Germline lookup yields CDR1 SGDLS and CDR2 YYNGEE. The CDR3 runs 14 residues. CDR3 DNA sequence: TGTGCCAGCAGCCTCACCGGGACAGGGGATGGCTACACCTTC. This codes for CASSLTGTGDGYTF.

The genes are TRBV11-2 and TRBJ2-7, with D perhaps TRBD1 or TRBD2 (6 bases each). The CDR3 totals 14 residues. Germline assignment: CDR1 SGHAT and CDR2 FQNNGV. Trimming removed 1 base from V and 2 bases from J, with 9 bases in between. CDR3: CASSLGGGPYEQYF. Here the CDR3 DNA reads TGTGCCAGCAGCTTAGGAGGGGGGCCCTACGAGCAGTACTTC.

This rearrangement joins TRBV4-2 to TRBJ1-2, with TRBD1 as a possible D gene (6 bases). Germline V CDR1 and CDR2: LGHNA, YNFKEQ. Between the trimmed V and J ends, which lost 8 bases and 7 bases, there was a span of 11 bases. This CDR3 contains 11 residues. For the CDR3, the DNA is TGTGCCAGCGAAGGACAGCGTGGCTACACCTTC. Translating it yields CASEGQRGYTF.

This chain's CDR3 is CASSVTGNVYEKLFF. CDR3 nucleotides: TGTGCCAGCAGCGTTACAGGGAACGTGTATGAAAAACTGTTTTTT. The chain joins TRBV9 to TRBJ1-4; the D gene is possibly TRBD1 (6 bases). This CDR3 spans 15 amino acids. Trimming removed 2 bases at V and 6 bases at J, with 14 bases between. CDR1 SGDLS and CDR2 YYNGEE come from the germline V gene.

This sequence joins TRBV28 and TRBJ2-7; D gene unclear. Germline CDR1 MDHEN, CDR2 SYDVKM. CDR3 size: 12 residues. The V and J ends lost 4 bases and 0 bases respectively, with 4 bases between them. The CDR3 here is CASSSLSYEQYF. The CDR3 nucleotides are TGTGCCAGCAGTTCCCTCTCCTACGAGCAGTACTTC.

As for this clone: Other DNA sequences in this specimen translate into the identical CDR3. In DNA, the CDR3 is TGTGCCAGCAGTGTCGGGCAGAACACAGATACGCAGTATTTT. Translated, it gives CASSVGQNTDTQYF. The chain has TRBV2 and TRBJ2-3, with no clear D. The V end lost 4 bases, the J end lost 2 bases, and 10 bases lay between the germline ends. The CDR3 loop spans 14 amino acids. The germline V gene has CDR1 SNHLY and CDR2 FYNNEI.

This chain links TRBV5-1 with TRBJ2-7, with D tentatively TRBD1 (6 bases). From germline, CDR1 is SGHRS and CDR2 YFSETQ. This CDR3 comprises 16 residues. Trimming removed 4 bases from V and 6 bases from J, with 23 bases in between. The CDR3 region has the DNA TGCGCCAGCAGCACAGCTGTTGACAGGCAACCTCCCGAGCAGTACTTC. Translation gives CASSTAVDRQPPEQYF.

The V and J genes are TRBV2 and TRBJ2-7; TRBD2 matches 9 bases. Germline CDR1 is SNHLY and CDR2 is FYNNEI. The V segment lost 8 bases and the J segment 0 bases; nucleotides outside the gene matches: 2. The CDR3 extends over 13 amino acids. This chain's CDR3 is CASWTSDSYEQYF. The CDR3 DNA sequence: TGTGCCAGCTGGACTAGCGACTCCTACGAGCAGTACTTC.

This clone was counted a single time. CDR3 nucleotide sequence: TGTGCCAGCTCCCAAGGGACTGGCGGGGAGCAGTACTTC. It yields the protein CASSQGTGGEQYF. The chain recombines TRBV18 with TRBJ2-7, with D maybe TRBD2 (6 bases). CDR3 length: 13 amino acids. Trimming cost V 6 bases and J 7 bases, with 16 bases left between them. The germline V gene encodes CDR1 KGHSH and CDR2 LQKENI.

This clone showed up just a few times. CDR3 nucleotide sequence: TGTGCCAGCAGCCCCTACCCGGCGCGGGACACCGGGGAGCTGTTTTTT. Amino acid sequence: CASSPYPARDTGELFF. V gene TRBV7-3 combines with J gene TRBJ2-2, with D perhaps matching TRBD2 (5 bases). The CDR3 consists of 16 residues. Germline CDR1 SGHTA, CDR2 FQGTGA. V was clipped by 5 bases and J by 3 bases, with 16 bases between them.

This rearrangement joins TRBV11-2 to TRBJ2-5; D not resolved. With 5 bases removed from V and 4 bases from J, the gap between germline ends came to 17 bases. The CDR3 is 15 residues long. Germline loops: CDR1 SGHAT, CDR2 FQNNGV. CDR3 region: CASSAGLGWRETQYF. In nucleotides, the CDR3 is TGTGCCAGCAGCGCAGGCCTCGGATGGAGAGAGACCCAGTACTTC.

The gene calls are TRBV28 and TRBJ2-1, with 15 bases identical to TRBD2. Per the germline V gene, CDR1 is MDHEN and CDR2 is SYDVKM. The junction had 6 bases not matched to a gene; V was cut back by 6 bases and J by 6 bases. This CDR3 region has 16 residues. CDR3 loop: CASSPPGLAGGNEQFF. For the CDR3, the DNA is TGTGCCAGCAGCCCCCCGGGACTAGCGGGAGGCAATGAGCAGTTCTTC.